The source of this T cell receptor (beta chain) is a study of identical twins. General study results and limits: Analyses of zero insertions could, in part, be confounded by invariant MAIT and iNKT cells.

TCRdb processed the 5' RACE reads anew with MiXCR; each CDR3 protein has one entry. The data hold roughly 190,000 distinct CDR3 sequences, with less than 20% observed a single time. Regarding this clonotype: Its antigen is undetermined.

Germline V gives CDR1 MNHEY, CDR2 SVGEGT. The CDR3 length is 17 residues. The V segment lost 0 bases and the J segment 1 base; nucleotides outside the gene matches: 8. This same sample was also part of a study on T cells expressing NK-cell markers.

The receptor comes from a woman in her late teens or twenties in good health. What was sequenced was CD8+ T cells sorted from blood. The gene calls are TRBV6-2 or TRBV6-3 and TRBJ2-7; 8 positions match TRBD2. The CDR3 protein is CASSYSNSGMPSYEQYF. CDR3 nucleotides: TGTGCCAGCAGTTACTCAAATAGCGGGATGCCTTCCTACGAGCAGTACTTC.